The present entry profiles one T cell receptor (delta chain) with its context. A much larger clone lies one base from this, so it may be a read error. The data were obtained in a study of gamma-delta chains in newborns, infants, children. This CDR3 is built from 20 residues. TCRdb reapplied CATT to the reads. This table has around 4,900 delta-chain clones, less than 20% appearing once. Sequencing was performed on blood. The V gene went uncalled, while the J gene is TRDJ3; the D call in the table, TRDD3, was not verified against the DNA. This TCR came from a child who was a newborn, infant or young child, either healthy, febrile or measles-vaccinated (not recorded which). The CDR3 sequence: CACDVLLGDTASGDTRQMFF. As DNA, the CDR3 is TGTGCCTGTGACGTTTTACTGGGGGATACGGCCTCCGGGGACACCCGACAGATGTTTTTC.